This section outlines one TCR beta chain sequence together with its context. This record comes from a study of T-cell memory formation after mild COVID-19. Looking at the study overall: TCR clusters were mostly donor specific.

Researchers used 5'RACE with constant-segment primers to make TCR alpha and TCR beta cDNA libraries that carry sample barcodes and UMIs. TCRdb reprocessed the 5' RACE reads with MiXCR, giving one entry per CDR3 protein. The sample has some 62,000 distinct CDR3 sequences, over 8.5% seen once; the top ten hold approximately 1%. This CDR3 is built from 14 residues. Germline V gene sequence: CDR1 MNHEY, CDR2 SMNVEV (reference sequence). Trimming shortened V by 6 bases and J by 8 bases, and 19 bases separated the two germline ends. What was sequenced was PBMCs or a T cell subset sorted from them (not recorded which). This clonotype was sampled from a man between 18 and 29 years old who had mild COVID-19 (a few samples of this study predate the infection). Cell type and time point are not known. The rearrangement links TRBV27 to TRBJ1-2; possible D gene TRBD1, 5 bases. For the CDR3, the DNA is TGTGCCAGCAGAAGCGGGGGGAGGTGGTCAGGCTACACCTTC. Residues: CASRSGGRWSGYTF.